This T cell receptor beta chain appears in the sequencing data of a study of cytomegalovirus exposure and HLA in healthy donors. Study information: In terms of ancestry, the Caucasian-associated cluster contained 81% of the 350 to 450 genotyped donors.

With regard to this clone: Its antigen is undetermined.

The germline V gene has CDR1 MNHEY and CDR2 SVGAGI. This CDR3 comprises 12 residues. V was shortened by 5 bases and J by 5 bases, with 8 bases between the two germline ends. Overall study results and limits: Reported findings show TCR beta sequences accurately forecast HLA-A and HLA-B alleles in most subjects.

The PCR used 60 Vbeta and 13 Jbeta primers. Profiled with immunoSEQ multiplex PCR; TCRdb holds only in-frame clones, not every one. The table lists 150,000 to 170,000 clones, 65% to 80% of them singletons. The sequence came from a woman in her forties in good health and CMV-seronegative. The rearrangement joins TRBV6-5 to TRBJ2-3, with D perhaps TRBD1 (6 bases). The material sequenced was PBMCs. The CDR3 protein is CASSVQGDTQYF. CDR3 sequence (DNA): TGTGCCAGCAGTGTACAGGGAGATACGCAGTATTTT.